The sequence of this T cell receptor beta chain was determined in a study of shared clonotypes between healthy human individuals. The CDR3 loop spans 13 amino acids. Per the germline V gene, CDR1 is LNHDA and CDR2 is SQIVND (reference sequence). The V and J ends lost 3 bases and 7 bases respectively, with 12 bases between them. Profiling relied on immunoSEQ multiplex PCR, and the TCRdb table lists in-frame clones only, not all of them. The data contain 2 million to 2.5 million clones, 90% to 95% of them singletons. The rearrangement joins TRBV19 to TRBJ1-2, with D possibly matching TRBD1 (5 bases). This receptor was taken from a young man in good health. Some clones in this sample may be carry-over from other donors' samples. The sample was naive CD4+ T cells from PBMCs. Subset indicated: CD45RA+ positively selected. CDR3 sequence reads: CASSMAGRGGYTF. CDR3 DNA: TGTGCCAGTAGTATGGCGGGACGCGGTGGCTACACCTTC.